The next 11 T cell receptor beta chains were all read from a single sample in a study of cytotoxic CD8 clonotypes in ibrutinib-treated CLL. Some clones are missing from TCRdb's copy, which holds only in-frame ones; the method was immunoSEQ multiplex PCR. The sample holds about 50,000 clones, approximately 87% seen once. Sequences were derived from PBMCs, sampled after 24 months of ibrutinib treatment. The receptors come from a human donor with chronic lymphocytic leukemia.

Here the CDR3 reads CASSQVSTLSGYTF. CDR3 DNA: TGCGCCAGCAGCCAAGTCTCAACGCTGTCGGGCTACACCTTC. The chain employs TRBV4-3 and TRBJ1-2; D gene ambiguous. This CDR3 comprises 14 residues. Per the germline V gene, CDR1 is LGHNA and CDR2 is YSLEER. The germline V and J ends were trimmed by 1 base and 8 bases, with 14 bases remaining between them.

The rearrangement joins TRBV6-5 to TRBJ2-7; possible D gene TRBD1, 6 bases. Trimming removed 8 bases at V and 0 bases at J, with 11 bases between. The CDR3 has 13 amino acids. Per germline, CDR1 MNHEY and CDR2 SVGAGI. In DNA, the CDR3 is TGTGCCAGCTTGGACAGTAGCTCCTACGAGCAGTACTTC. This gives the protein CASLDSSSYEQYF.

The chain is built from TRBV19 and TRBJ1-1; TRBD1 matches 9 bases. CDR1 is LNHDA and CDR2 is SQIVND in the germline V gene (reference sequence). Unmatched junction bases numbered 8, after V lost 5 bases and J lost 4 bases. This CDR3 region has 15 residues. CDR3 DNA sequence: TGTGCCAGTAGTGGAAACAGGGGGCGGGTCACTGAAGCTTTCTTT. It is translated as CASSGNRGRVTEAFF.

The chain has TRBV11-1 and TRBJ2-3; D not resolved. Trimming took 3 bases from V and 5 from J, leaving 9 bases between them. The CDR3 length is 13 residues. Germline values: CDR1 SGHAT, CDR2 FQDESV (reference sequence). CDR3 in DNA: TGTGCCAGCAGCTTGGCTATTCTAGATACGCAGTATTTT. It specifies CASSLAILDTQYF.

The chain has TRBV27 and TRBJ1-2; TRBD1 agrees at 9 bases. Germline assignment: CDR1 MNHEY and CDR2 SMNVEV (reference sequence). The junction had 9 bases not matched to a gene; V was cut back by 6 bases and J by 10 bases. The CDR3 covers 13 residues. The CDR3 protein is CASRTTGGWIYTF. In nucleotides, the CDR3 is TGTGCCAGCAGAACGACAGGGGGGTGGATCTACACCTTC.

J is TRBJ1-1 and V is TRBV6-5; the match to TRBD1 covers 7 bases. V dropped 6 bases and J dropped 3; count of bases not matched to a gene: 7. CDR3 length equals 14 residues. Germline V gene data show CDR1 as MNHEY and CDR2 as SVGAGI. Written as DNA, the CDR3 is TGTGCCAGCAGGGACAGGAGTGGGGACACTGAAGCTTTCTTT. This sequence encodes CASRDRSGDTEAFF.

The V call is TRBV6-5, the J call TRBJ2-1, with D tentatively TRBD1 or TRBD2 (5 bases each). The V and J ends lost 7 bases and 2 bases respectively, with 15 bases between them. The V gene's germline CDR1 is MNHEY and CDR2 SVGAGI. The CDR3 consists of 15 residues. CDR3 in DNA: TGTGCCAGCACCGACAGCTACGGGACCTACAATGAGCAGTTCTTC. It specifies CASTDSYGTYNEQFF.

V gene TRBV28 combines with J gene TRBJ1-2; maybe TRBD1 (6 bases). The V end was cut by 7 bases, the J end by 2 bases, with 14 bases between. CDR3 length: 14 residues. CDR1 and CDR2 (germline): MDHEN, SYDVKM. CDR3 in amino acids: CASTTAGDNYGYTF. For the CDR3, the DNA is TGTGCCAGCACAACAGCAGGGGACAACTATGGCTACACCTTC.

The chain joins TRBV15 to TRBJ2-7; TRBD2 agrees at 9 bases. This CDR3 is built from 14 residues. After removal of 1 base from V and 2 bases from J, the junction contained 0 bases not matched to a gene. Germline-derived CDR1 and CDR2 are LNHNV and YYDKDF (reference sequence). DNA of the CDR3: TGTGCCACCAGCAGAGGCGGGAGGGCCTACGAGCAGTACTTC. Translation gives CATSRGGRAYEQYF.

The chain uses TRBV5-1 and TRBJ2-1, with D perhaps given as TRBD1 or TRBD2 (6 bases each). Germline V gives CDR1 SGHRS, CDR2 YFSETQ. Between the trimmed V and J ends, which lost 1 base and 3 bases, there was a span of 20 bases. This CDR3 comprises 18 residues. DNA of the CDR3: TGCGCCAGCAGCTTGTACGGGAGAAGTGAGGGGGGCTACAATGAGCAGTTCTTC. This codes for CASSLYGRSEGGYNEQFF. Supplemented by reference TRBV5-1 and TRBJ2-1, the full variable domain reads KAGVTQTPRYLIKTRGQQVTLSCSPISGHRSVSWYQQTPGQGLQFLFEYFSETQRNKGNFPGRFSGRQFSNSRSEMNVSTLELGDSALYLCASSLYGRSEGGYNEQFFGPGTRLTVL.

The chain carries TRBV28 and TRBJ1-1; D is unresolved. This CDR3 spans 16 amino acids. Trimming left V 6 bases short and J 1 base short, with 18 bases between. CDR1 and CDR2 (germline): MDHEN, SYDVKM. CDR3 sequence: CASSPSGLKGNTEAFF. The DNA for the CDR3 is TGTGCCAGCAGCCCGTCGGGCCTTAAAGGGAACACTGAAGCTTTCTTT.